Below are 14 T cell receptor beta chains sequenced from a single sample in a study of blood T cell repertoires in COVID-19. Sequenced by immunoSEQ multiplex PCR; TCRdb stores in-frame clones only, minus some. The sample contains 440,000 or so clones, about 88% of which appear only once. The specimen was peripheral blood. The source is a middle-aged woman with COVID-19, enrolled during active disease.

The genes are TRBV18 and TRBJ1-1; D not certain. This CDR3 region has 16 residues. Deletions cut 1 base from V and 1 base from J, with 13 bases between. Germline V gene sequence: CDR1 KGHSH, CDR2 LQKENI. In nucleotides, the CDR3 is TGTGCCAGCTCACCACGCGGCACTGTGGCGAACACTGAAGCTTTCTTT. Protein sequence: CASSPRGTVANTEAFF.

The genes are TRBV7-9 and TRBJ2-1; TRBD2 matches at 8 bases. The CDR3 spans 16 residues. Per the germline V gene, CDR1 is SEHNR and CDR2 is FQNEAQ (reference sequence). V lost 1 base, J lost 9 bases, and 11 bases stayed unmatched. The CDR3 region has the DNA TGTGCCAGCAGCTTAGGTCCTCGGGGGGGGCTTGGTGAGCAGTTCTTC. Its protein product is CASSLGPRGGLGEQFF. Full variable domain (remainder filled in from reference TRBV7-9 and TRBJ2-1): DTGVSQNPRHKITKRGQNVTFRCDPISEHNRLYWYRQTLGQGPEFLTYFQNEAQLEKSRLLSDRFSAERPKGSFSTLEIQRTEQGDSAMYLCASSLGPRGGLGEQFFGPGTRLTVL.

The genes are TRBV18 and TRBJ2-3, with D perhaps matching TRBD1 (6 bases). This CDR3 has 15 amino acids. Germline lookup yields CDR1 KGHSH and CDR2 LQKENI. With 6 bases removed from V and 2 bases from J, the gap between germline ends came to 15 bases. The CDR3 is CASSLRQANTDTQYF. The CDR3 DNA sequence: TGTGCCAGCTCCCTAAGACAGGCCAACACAGATACGCAGTATTTT.

V is TRBV4-1 and J is TRBJ1-1; D might be TRBD1 (6 bases). CDR3 size: 12 residues. Germline V gene sequence: CDR1 MGHRA, CDR2 YSYEKL. Trimming removed 5 bases from V and 4 bases from J, with 8 bases in between. CDR3 in amino acids: CASSSRGTEAFF. The CDR3 region has the DNA TGCGCCAGCAGCTCCAGGGGCACTGAAGCTTTCTTT.

This sequence joins TRBV7-3 and TRBJ2-7, with TRBD1 matching 9 bases. The junction had 6 bases not matched to a gene; V was cut back by 5 bases and J by 4 bases. CDR3 length: 14 amino acids. From germline, CDR1 is SGHTA and CDR2 FQGTGA. The CDR3 DNA follows: TGTGCCAGCAGCCCGGGACAGGGCCCGTACGAGCAGTACTTC. Amino acid sequence: CASSPGQGPYEQYF.

This clone was seen only once. The CDR3 nucleotides read TGTGCCATCAGTGACCGACTAGCGGGAGGGCATGGGGAGCAGTACTTC. Amino acids: CAISDRLAGGHGEQYF. The chain carries TRBV10-3 and TRBJ2-7, with 14 bases aligning to TRBD2. CDR1 is ENHRY and CDR2 is SYGVKD in the germline V gene. After removal of 3 bases from V and 7 bases from J, the junction contained 8 bases not matched to a gene. The CDR3 consists of 16 residues.

This clone was seen more than once but under ten times. V is TRBV10-3 and J is TRBJ1-3, with 7 nucleotides matching TRBD1. The germline V gene has CDR1 ENHRY and CDR2 SYGVKD. J gave up 6 bases and V 6 bases, and 2 bases lay outside the gene matches. The CDR3 length is 12 residues. The CDR3 DNA reads TGTGCCATCAGGCAGGGGGAAAACACCATATATTTT. Its protein is CAIRQGENTIYF.

The chain couples TRBV6-5 to TRBJ1-2, with TRBD1 matching over 7 bases. J gave up 3 bases and V 6 bases, and 4 bases lay outside the gene matches. CDR3 length: 13 amino acids. CDR1 and CDR2 from the germline V gene are MNHEY and SVGAGI. CDR3 in DNA: TGTGCCAGCAGGACAACAGGGGACTATGGCTACACCTTC. It is translated as CASRTTGDYGYTF.

The chain combines TRBV5-1 with TRBJ2-7; 8 nucleotides align to TRBD2. The germline V gene has CDR1 SGHRS and CDR2 YFSETQ. This CDR3 has 16 residues. With V trimmed by 3 bases and J by 0 bases, 8 bases remained unmatched. CDR3 sequence reads: CASSSTGTSGSYEQYF. For the CDR3, the DNA is TGCGCCAGCAGCTCAACCGGGACTAGTGGCTCCTACGAGCAGTACTTC.

The chain combines TRBV14 with TRBJ2-2; TRBD1 matches at 11 bases. This CDR3 region has 18 residues. The germline V gene encodes CDR1 SGHDN and CDR2 FVKESK. With 5 bases clipped from V and 0 bases from J, the junction kept 8 bases outside the gene matches. In nucleotides, the CDR3 is TGTGCCAGCAGCTTAGGACAGGGGGCGTTCCCGAACACCGGGGAGCTGTTTTTT. It encodes CASSLGQGAFPNTGELFF.

This chain links TRBV28 with TRBJ2-1; D uncertain. Germline V gene data show CDR1 as MDHEN and CDR2 as SYDVKM. Trimming removed 5 bases at V and 1 base at J, with 9 bases between. This CDR3 is 14 amino acids long. The DNA of the CDR3 is TGTGCCAGCAGTGTCCTGAGTTCCTACAATGAGCAGTTCTTC. Protein: CASSVLSSYNEQFF.

The chain joins TRBV14 to TRBJ2-3; the match to TRBD2 covers 7 bases. Germline-derived CDR1 and CDR2 are SGHDN and FVKESK. The J segment lost 9 bases and the V segment lost 4 bases, leaving 10 bases of the junction unmatched. The CDR3 sequence is 14 residues long. The CDR3 protein is CASSPRWEGGTQYF. CDR3 DNA sequence: TGTGCCAGCAGCCCCCGTTGGGAGGGAGGGACGCAGTATTTT.

V gene TRBV28 combines with J gene TRBJ1-5; perhaps TRBD1 as D (5 bases). V was clipped by 6 bases and J by 0 bases, with 12 bases between them. CDR3 size: 15 residues. Germline V gene sequence: CDR1 MDHEN, CDR2 SYDVKM. The CDR3 sequence: CASRRQTYSNQPQHF. The CDR3 DNA reads TGTGCCAGCAGGCGACAGACATATAGCAATCAGCCCCAGCATTTT.

The V call is TRBV5-1, the J call TRBJ2-7; 9 bases match TRBD1. This CDR3 has 14 amino acids. The V and J ends lost 2 bases and 3 bases, in that order; junction bases with no gene match: 3. In germline, CDR1 is SGHRS, CDR2 YFSETQ. The CDR3 region is CASSLRQGDYEQYF. The CDR3 DNA reads as TGCGCCAGCAGCTTACGACAGGGGGACTACGAGCAGTACTTC.